Below are 5 T cell receptor beta chains sequenced from a single sample in a study of CD8 T cells in Susac syndrome (dated by TCRdb to about 2019). The library was generated by the immunoSEQ multiplex PCR assay. RNA was extracted using the RNeasy kit, and about 0.45 to 1 microgram was reverse transcribed with random hexamers. TCRdb's own reprocessing of the public reads used fastp at Q25 and MiXCR and kept productive beta chains. Rows are unified per CDR3 protein, each entry keeping the most common DNA and genes. The sample contains approximately 280,000 distinct CDR3 sequences, roughly 84% of them found a single time. Of the sample, approximately 0.12% falls within the top ten clones. The specimen sequenced was CD8+ T cells from PBMCs. The receptors originated from a human donor with multiple sclerosis.

The chain uses TRBV30 and TRBJ2-3; 9 bases line up with TRBD2. With V trimmed by 4 bases and J by 4 bases, 15 bases remained unmatched. This CDR3 comprises 17 residues. Germline loops: CDR1 GTSNPN, CDR2 SVGIG (reference sequence). CDR3 nucleotides: TGTGCCTGGAATCCTAAGAGGGGACTAGCAGGGTCAGATACGCAGTATTTT. It translates to CAWNPKRGLAGSDTQYF. The full variable domain, its missing parts supplied by reference TRBV30 and TRBJ2-3, is SQTIHQWPATLVQPVGSPLSLECTVEGTSNPNLYWYRQAAGRGLQLLFYSVGIGQISSEVPQNLSASRPQDRQFILSSKKLLLSDSGFYLCAWNPKRGLAGSDTQYFGPGTRLTVL.

The V call is TRBV27, the J call TRBJ2-1, with D uncertain. The germline CDR1 and CDR2 sequences are MNHEY and SMNVEV (reference sequence). This CDR3 is built from 14 residues. V was clipped by 1 base and J by 4 bases, with 8 bases between them. The CDR3, as DNA: TGTGCCAGCAGTTTATACGGCCAATACAATGAGCAGTTCTTC. Translating it yields CASSLYGQYNEQFF.

This clonotype was detected only once. The chain employs TRBV27 and TRBJ2-3; TRBD2 matches at 15 bases. The CDR3 has 20 amino acids. After removal of 4 bases from V and 6 bases from J, the junction contained 17 bases not matched to a gene. Germline values: CDR1 MNHEY, CDR2 SMNVEV (reference sequence). DNA for the CDR3: TGTGCCAGCAGTTCCCAAGGGACTAGCGGGAGGCGAAGGTTGTGGGATACGCAGTATTTT. Protein product: CASSSQGTSGRRRLWDTQYF.

This sequence joins TRBV27 and TRBJ2-7; possibly TRBD2 for D (6 bases). The CDR3 loop spans 13 amino acids. V was cut by 7 bases and J by 0 bases, with 10 bases left in between. Germline V gene sequence: CDR1 MNHEY, CDR2 SMNVEV (reference sequence). The CDR3 loop is CASKTGGSYEQYF. CDR3 in DNA: TGTGCCAGCAAGACCGGGGGCTCCTACGAGCAGTACTTC.

The chain couples TRBV7-2 to TRBJ1-4; no definite D call. V lost 5 bases and J lost 2, with 15 bases in between. This CDR3 has 16 amino acids. CDR1 is SGHTA, CDR2 FQGNSA, per germline. CDR3 in amino acids: CASSRRSQTTNEKLFF. Written as DNA, the CDR3 is TGTGCCAGCAGCCGAAGGTCCCAGACGACTAATGAAAAACTGTTTTTT.